Sequencing of this T cell receptor (beta chain) was carried out in a study of blood T cell repertoires in COVID-19. At the level of the study: Italy, Spain and the United States were the sources of the convalescent and acute COVID-19 samples. T cells, B-cell-depleted T cells, or PBMCs supplied cDNA or gDNA.

Per the original data handling: Estimated nucleated cell counts came from reference gene primer amplification. The method was immunoSEQ multiplex PCR; TCRdb's version includes in-frame clones alone and lacks a portion of them. The V and J calls and clone size are taken from that table; D and trimming were inferred from the DNA. There are about 110,000 clones in the sample; approximately 80% occur only once, and around 0.77% lies in the top ten. The germline CDR1 and CDR2 sequences are LGHNT and FRNRAP. Trimming removed 4 bases from V and 7 bases from J; junction bases left unmatched: 3. The CDR3 is 15 residues long.

The chain uses TRBV12-5 and TRBJ1-6, with 11 bases that match TRBD1. The sample taken for sequencing was peripheral blood. The receptor comes from a woman between 65 and 79 years old with acute or convalescent COVID-19. CDR3 nucleotides: TGTGCTAGTGGTTCATGGACAGGGGGCAATTCACCCCTCCACTTT. It codes for CASGSWTGGNSPLHF.